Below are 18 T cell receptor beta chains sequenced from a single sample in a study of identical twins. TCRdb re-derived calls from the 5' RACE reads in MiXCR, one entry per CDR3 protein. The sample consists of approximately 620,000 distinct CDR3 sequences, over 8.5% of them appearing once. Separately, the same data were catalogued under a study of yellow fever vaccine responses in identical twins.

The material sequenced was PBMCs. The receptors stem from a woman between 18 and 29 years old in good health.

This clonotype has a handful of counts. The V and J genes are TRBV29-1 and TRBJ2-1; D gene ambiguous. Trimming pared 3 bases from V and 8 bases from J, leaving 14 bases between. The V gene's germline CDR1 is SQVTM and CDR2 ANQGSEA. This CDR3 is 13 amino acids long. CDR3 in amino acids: CSVDWQPADEQFF. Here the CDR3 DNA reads TGCAGCGTTGACTGGCAGCCGGCGGATGAGCAGTTCTTC.

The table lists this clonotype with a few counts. CDR3 residues: CASSQGRGKLFF. CDR3 in DNA: TGTGCCAGCAGCCAAGGTCGGGGAAAACTGTTTTTT. This chain joins TRBV3-1 and TRBJ1-4; D not certain. This CDR3 has 12 residues. CDR1 is LGHDT and CDR2 is YNNKEL in the germline V gene (reference sequence). Trimming removed 1 base from V and 10 bases from J, with 7 bases in between. Complete variable domain (other parts from reference TRBV3-1 and TRBJ1-4): DTAVSQTPKYLVTQMGNDKSIKCEQNLGHDTMYWYKQDSKKFLKIMFSYNNKELIINETVPNRFSPKSPDKAHLNLHINSLELGDSAVYFCASSQGRGKLFFGSGTQLSVL.

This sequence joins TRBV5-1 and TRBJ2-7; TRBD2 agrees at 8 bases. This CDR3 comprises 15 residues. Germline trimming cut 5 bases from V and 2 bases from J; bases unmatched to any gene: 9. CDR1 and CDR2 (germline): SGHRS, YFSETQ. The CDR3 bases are TGCGCCAGCAGGGATGGACTAGCCACTACCTACGAGCAGTACTTC. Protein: CASRDGLATTYEQYF.

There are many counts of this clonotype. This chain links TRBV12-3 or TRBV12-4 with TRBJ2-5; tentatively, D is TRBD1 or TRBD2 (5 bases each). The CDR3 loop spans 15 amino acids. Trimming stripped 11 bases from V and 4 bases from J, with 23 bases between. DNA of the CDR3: TGTGCCTGTACGCCAGTGGGGACGGTGGGAGAGACCCAGTACTTC. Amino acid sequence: CACTPVGTVGETQYF.

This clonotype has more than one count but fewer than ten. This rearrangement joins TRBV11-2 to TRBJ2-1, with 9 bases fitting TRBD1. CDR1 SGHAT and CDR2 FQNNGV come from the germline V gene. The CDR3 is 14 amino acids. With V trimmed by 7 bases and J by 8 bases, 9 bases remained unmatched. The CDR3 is CASTFGQGKYEQFF. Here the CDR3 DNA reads TGTGCCAGCACCTTCGGACAGGGGAAGTATGAGCAGTTCTTC.

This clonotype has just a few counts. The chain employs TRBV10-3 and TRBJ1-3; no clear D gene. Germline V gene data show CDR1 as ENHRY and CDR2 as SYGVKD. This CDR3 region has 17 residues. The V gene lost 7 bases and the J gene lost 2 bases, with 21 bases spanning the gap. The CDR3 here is CAITQSPSGSPGNTIYF. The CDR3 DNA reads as TGTGCCATCACCCAATCCCCGTCGGGGTCCCCTGGAAACACCATATATTTT.

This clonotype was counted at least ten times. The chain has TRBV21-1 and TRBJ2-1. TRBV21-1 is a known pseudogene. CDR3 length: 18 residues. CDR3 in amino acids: CASRHTPEYSSSYNEQFF. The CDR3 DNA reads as TGTGCCAGCCGACATACGCCAGAGTATAGCAGCTCCTACAATGAGCAGTTCTTC.

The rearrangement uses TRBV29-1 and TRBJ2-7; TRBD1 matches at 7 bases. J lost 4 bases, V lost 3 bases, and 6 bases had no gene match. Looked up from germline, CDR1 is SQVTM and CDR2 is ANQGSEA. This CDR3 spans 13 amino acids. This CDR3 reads CSVESTGMYEQYF. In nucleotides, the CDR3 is TGCAGCGTTGAGTCGACAGGGATGTACGAGCAGTACTTC.

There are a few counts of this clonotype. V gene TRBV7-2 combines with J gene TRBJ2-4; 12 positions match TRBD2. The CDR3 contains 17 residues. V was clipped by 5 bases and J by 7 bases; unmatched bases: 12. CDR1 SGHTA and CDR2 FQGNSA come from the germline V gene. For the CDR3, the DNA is TGTGCCAGCAGCCCACAAGGACTAGCGGGAATGGGGAACATTCAGTACTTC. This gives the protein CASSPQGLAGMGNIQYF.

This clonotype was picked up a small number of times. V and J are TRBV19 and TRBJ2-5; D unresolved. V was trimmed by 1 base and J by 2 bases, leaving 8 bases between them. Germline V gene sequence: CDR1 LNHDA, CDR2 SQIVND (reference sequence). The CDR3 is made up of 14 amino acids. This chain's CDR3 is CASSIGMGQETQYF. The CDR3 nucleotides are TGTGCCAGTAGTATAGGCATGGGGCAAGAGACCCAGTACTTC.

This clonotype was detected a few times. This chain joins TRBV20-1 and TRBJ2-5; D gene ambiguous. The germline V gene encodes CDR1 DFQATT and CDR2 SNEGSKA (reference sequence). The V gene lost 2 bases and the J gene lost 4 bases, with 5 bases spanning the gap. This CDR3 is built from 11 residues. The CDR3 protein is CSARSGETQYF. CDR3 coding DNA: TGCAGTGCTAGATCCGGAGAGACCCAGTACTTC.

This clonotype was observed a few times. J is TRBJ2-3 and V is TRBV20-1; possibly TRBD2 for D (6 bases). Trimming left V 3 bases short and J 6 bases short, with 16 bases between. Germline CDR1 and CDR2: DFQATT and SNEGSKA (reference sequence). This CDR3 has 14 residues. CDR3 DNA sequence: TGCAGTGCTAGGAGCGGGTACCAAGCGGATACGCAGTATTTT. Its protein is CSARSGYQADTQYF.

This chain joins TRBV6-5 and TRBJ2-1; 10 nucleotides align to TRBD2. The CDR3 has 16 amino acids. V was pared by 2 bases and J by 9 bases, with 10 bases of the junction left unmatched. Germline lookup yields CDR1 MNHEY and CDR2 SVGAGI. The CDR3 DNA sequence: TGTGCCAGCAGTTACGAGGCTAGCGGGAGAAGCGGTGAGCAGTTCTTC. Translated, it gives CASSYEASGRSGEQFF.

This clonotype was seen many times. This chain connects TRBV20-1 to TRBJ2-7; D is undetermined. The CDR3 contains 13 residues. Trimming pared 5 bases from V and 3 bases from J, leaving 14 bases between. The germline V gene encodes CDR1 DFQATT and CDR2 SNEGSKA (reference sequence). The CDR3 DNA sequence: TGCAGTGCTCCGGGCCCCGAGCTCTACGAGCAGTACTTC. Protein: CSAPGPELYEQYF.

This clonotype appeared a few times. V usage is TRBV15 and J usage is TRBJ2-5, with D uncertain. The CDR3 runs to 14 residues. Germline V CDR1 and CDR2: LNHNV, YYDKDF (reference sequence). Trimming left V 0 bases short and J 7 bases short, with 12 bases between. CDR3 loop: CATSREMSLGTQYF. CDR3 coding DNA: TGTGCCACCAGCAGAGAAATGAGCTTAGGGACCCAGTACTTC.

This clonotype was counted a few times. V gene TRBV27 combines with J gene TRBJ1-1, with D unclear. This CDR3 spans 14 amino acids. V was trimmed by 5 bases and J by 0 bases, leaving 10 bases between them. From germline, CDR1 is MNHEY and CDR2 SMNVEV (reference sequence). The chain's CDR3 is CASSLSRMNTEAFF. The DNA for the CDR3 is TGTGCCAGCAGTCTCTCCCGAATGAACACTGAAGCTTTCTTT.

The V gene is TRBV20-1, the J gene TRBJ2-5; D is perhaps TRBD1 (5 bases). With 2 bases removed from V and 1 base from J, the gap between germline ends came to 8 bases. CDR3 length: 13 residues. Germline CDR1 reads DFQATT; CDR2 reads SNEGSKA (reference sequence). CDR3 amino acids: CSARLTAQETQYF. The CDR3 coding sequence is TGCAGTGCTAGATTGACAGCCCAAGAGACCCAGTACTTC.

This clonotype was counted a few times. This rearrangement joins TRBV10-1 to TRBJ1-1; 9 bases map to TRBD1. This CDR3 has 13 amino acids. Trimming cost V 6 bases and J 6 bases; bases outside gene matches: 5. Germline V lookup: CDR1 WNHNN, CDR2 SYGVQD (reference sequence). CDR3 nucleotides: TGCGCCAGCAGCGGACAGGGGACGGCTGAAGCTTTCTTT. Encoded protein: CASSGQGTAEAFF.